Shown below are 27 T cell receptor beta chains from a single sample sequenced in a study of patients and donors after allogeneic stem cell transplantation. Using its own MiXCR run on the RT-PCR reads, TCRdb lists one record per CDR3 protein. The sample records approximately 200,000 distinct CDR3 sequences, about 38% being singletons. Source material: blood, either unsorted or a sorted T cell fraction (not recorded which). The receptors here all came from a human donor who was either an allogeneic HSCT recipient or a stem cell or donor lymphocyte infusion donor (not recorded which). It is not recorded whose cells these are; they may come from a transplant donor.

The chain recombines TRBV12-3 or TRBV12-4 with TRBJ2-2; maybe TRBD1 (6 bases). Trimming removed 5 bases at V and 4 bases at J, with 14 bases between. The CDR3 sequence is 15 residues long. As DNA, the CDR3 is TGTGCCAGCAGTACAAATACAGGGAGCACCGGGGAGCTGTTTTTT. Translating gives CASSTNTGSTGELFF.

The J gene is TRBJ2-3, the V gene TRBV7-8; 10 nucleotides line up with TRBD2. This CDR3 is 17 amino acids long. Per the germline V gene, CDR1 is SGHVS and CDR2 is FQNEAQ. Trimming cost V 4 bases and J 4 bases; bases outside gene matches: 11. The DNA for the CDR3 is TGTGCCAGCAGCTCCGGAAGGGGGACTAGCGAAGCAGATACGCAGTATTTT. This codes for CASSSGRGTSEADTQYF. The full variable domain, completed using reference TRBV7-8 and TRBJ2-3, is GAGVSQSPRYKVAKRGQDVALRCDPISGHVSLFWYQQALGQGPEFLTYFQNEAQLDKSGLPSDRFFAERPEGSVSTLKIQRTQQEDSAVYLCASSSGRGTSEADTQYFGPGTRLTVL.

The V gene is TRBV14, the J gene TRBJ2-7; D is unresolved. Trimming pared 5 bases from V and 5 bases from J, leaving 19 bases between. Looked up from germline, CDR1 is SGHDN and CDR2 is FVKESK. The length of the CDR3 is 15 residues. In DNA form, the CDR3 reads TGTGCCAGCAGCTTAAACTTATACCAAGAGAACGAGCAGTACTTC. Residues: CASSLNLYQENEQYF.

This clonotype came up a few times. This CDR3 is CASGLGALYF. The CDR3 DNA follows: TGTGCTAGTGGTTTGGGGGCTTTGTACTTC. The chain has TRBV12-5 and TRBJ2-7; D is undetermined. The germline CDR1 and CDR2 sequences are LGHNT and FRNRAP. Trimming shortened V by 1 base and J by 12 bases, and 7 bases separated the two germline ends. The length of the CDR3 is 10 residues.

This clonotype was found a few times. The chain couples TRBV5-1 to TRBJ1-2, with D tentatively TRBD1 (5 bases). Trimming left V 1 base short and J 3 bases short, with 7 bases between. The CDR3 covers 13 residues. Looked up from germline, CDR1 is SGHRS and CDR2 is YFSETQ. This CDR3 reads CASSLNRHYGYTF. DNA for the CDR3: TGCGCCAGCAGCTTGAACAGGCACTATGGCTACACCTTC. The entire variable domain, with the rest obtained from reference TRBV5-1 and TRBJ1-2, is as follows: KAGVTQTPRYLIKTRGQQVTLSCSPISGHRSVSWYQQTPGQGLQFLFEYFSETQRNKGNFPGRFSGRQFSNSRSEMNVSTLELGDSALYLCASSLNRHYGYTFGSGTRLTVV.

The rearrangement links TRBV29-1 to TRBJ2-3, with D maybe TRBD2 (5 bases). V was clipped by 7 bases and J by 3 bases, with 14 bases between them. Looked up from germline, CDR1 is SQVTM and CDR2 is ANQGSEA. The CDR3 is 13 residues long. The CDR3 nucleotides read TGCAGCGCTGCGGGCCTGGGGACAGATACGCAGTATTTT. Its translation: CSAAGLGTDTQYF.

This clonotype was observed a few times. This chain links TRBV10-3 with TRBJ1-1, with D possibly matching TRBD1 (5 bases). The CDR3 sequence is 12 residues long. Germline assignment: CDR1 ENHRY and CDR2 SYGVKD. V was trimmed by 10 bases and J by 1 base, leaving 10 bases between them. This CDR3 reads CATRGGNTEAFF. The CDR3 nucleotides are TGTGCCACCCGGGGGGGGAACACTGAAGCTTTCTTT.

The rearrangement uses TRBV19 and TRBJ1-5; no firm D call. Per germline, CDR1 LNHDA and CDR2 SQIVND (reference sequence). The CDR3 covers 13 residues. With 10 bases removed from V and 0 bases from J, the gap between germline ends came to 10 bases. DNA of the CDR3: TGTGCCACCGAGGCAGGTAGCAATCAGCCCCAGCATTTT. This codes for CATEAGSNQPQHF. The variable domain in full, completed from reference TRBV19 and TRBJ1-5, reads DGGITQSPKYLFRKEGQNVTLSCEQNLNHDAMYWYRQDPGQGLRLIYYSQIVNDFQKGDIAEGYSVSREKKESFPLTVTSAQKNPTAFYLCATEAGSNQPQHFGDGTRLSIL.

This chain links TRBV30 with TRBJ1-1; D gene unclear. This CDR3 has 12 amino acids. Trimming stripped 5 bases from V and 2 bases from J, with 9 bases between. CDR1 is GTSNPN, CDR2 SVGIG, per germline (reference sequence). CDR3 in amino acids: CAWGLRNTEAFF. The DNA of the CDR3 is TGTGCCTGGGGTTTGAGAAACACTGAAGCTTTCTTT.

As concerns this clonotype: A read error is likely, as this CDR3 ends without the conserved phenylalanine or tryptophan. V and J are TRBV29-1 and TRBJ1-3; D unresolved. The length of the CDR3 is 14 residues. The V gene lost 1 base and the J gene lost 0 bases, with 7 bases spanning the gap. Germline CDR1 is SQVTM and CDR2 is ANQGSEA. The CDR3 DNA is TGCAGCGTTGAAGGGCAACACTCTGGAAACACCATATATTTG. Translation gives CSVEGQHSGNTIYL.

This clonotype has just one count. This rearrangement joins TRBV19 to TRBJ1-1; no clear D. The CDR3 consists of 15 residues. Looked up from germline, CDR1 is LNHDA and CDR2 is SQIVND (reference sequence). V lost 7 bases to trimming and J lost 2 bases, with 17 bases between them. As DNA, the CDR3 is TGTGCCAGTAAAGGTAACTGGCAGGCCAACACTGAAGCTTTCTTT. This gives the protein CASKGNWQANTEAFF. The whole variable domain, filled in from reference TRBV19 and TRBJ1-1, reads DGGITQSPKYLFRKEGQNVTLSCEQNLNHDAMYWYRQDPGQGLRLIYYSQIVNDFQKGDIAEGYSVSREKKESFPLTVTSAQKNPTAFYLCASKGNWQANTEAFFGQGTRLTVV.

The genes are TRBV2 and TRBJ2-7; 9 bases are a match to TRBD2. CDR1 and CDR2 from the germline V gene are SNHLY and FYNNEI. The CDR3 spans 16 residues. V shed 10 bases and J 1 base; nucleotides not matched to a gene: 14. In DNA form, the CDR3 reads TGTGCCACGGTCAAAATAGGGCTAGCGGGGTCCTACGAGCAGTACTTC. Translating it yields CATVKIGLAGSYEQYF.

The chain is built from TRBV29-1 and TRBJ2-2, with 7 bases that match TRBD1. The CDR3 totals 14 residues. V was clipped by 7 bases and J by 0 bases; unmatched bases: 5. Germline-derived CDR1 and CDR2 are SQVTM and ANQGSEA. The chain's CDR3 is CSAGQGANTGELFF. The CDR3 DNA sequence: TGCAGCGCTGGGCAGGGGGCGAACACCGGGGAGCTGTTTTTT.

This chain joins TRBV12-3 or TRBV12-4 and TRBJ1-1, with TRBD1 matching over 10 bases. V lost 6 bases, J lost 5 bases, and 6 bases stayed unmatched. CDR3 length: 14 amino acids. DNA for the CDR3: TGTGCCAGCAGGAGGACAGGGGGAAGTACTGAAGCTTTCTTT. Translation gives CASRRTGGSTEAFF.

This clonotype was observed a few times. This rearrangement joins TRBV20-1 to TRBJ1-1; 7 bases are a match to TRBD1. The V gene end was trimmed by 4 bases and the J gene end by 6 bases; junction bases not matched to a gene: 8. The CDR3 covers 13 residues. The germline V gene encodes CDR1 DFQATT and CDR2 SNEGSKA (reference sequence). The CDR3 DNA reads TGCAGTGCTATTACAGGGGTTGCGGCTGAAGCTTTCTTT. This translates into CSAITGVAAEAFF.

The table lists this clonotype with a few counts. The V and J genes are TRBV28 and TRBJ1-5, with D maybe TRBD1 (5 bases). Between the trimmed V and J ends, which lost 5 bases and 2 bases, there was a span of 13 bases. This CDR3 contains 15 residues. CDR1 MDHEN and CDR2 SYDVKM come from the germline V gene. CDR3: CASSPQVVGNQPQHF. CDR3 bases: TGTGCCAGCAGTCCACAGGTGGTCGGCAATCAGCCCCAGCATTTT.

The chain joins TRBV12-3 or TRBV12-4 to TRBJ2-3; D is uncertain. The V and J ends lost 5 bases and 2 bases respectively, with 14 bases between them. CDR3 size: 15 residues. The CDR3 loop reads CASSIEVTITDTQYF. The CDR3 coding sequence is TGTGCCAGCAGTATCGAGGTAACAATCACAGATACGCAGTATTTT.

Points on this clonotype: The CDR3 does not end in the conserved phenylalanine or tryptophan, so this is likely a read error. The V gene is TRBV4-2, the J gene TRBJ2-2; D is uncertain. The CDR3 covers 13 residues. Germline V gene sequence: CDR1 LGHNA, CDR2 YNFKEQ. The V and J ends lost 3 bases and 0 bases respectively, with 2 bases between them. CDR3 region: CASSHPNTGELFS. CDR3 nucleotides: TGTGCCAGCAGCCACCCGAACACCGGGGAGCTGTTTTCT.

The chain recombines TRBV20-1 with TRBJ1-6; TRBD1 matches 7 bases. The CDR3 has 15 residues. Germline V lookup: CDR1 DFQATT, CDR2 SNEGSKA (reference sequence). After removal of 0 bases from V and 6 bases from J, the junction contained 5 bases not matched to a gene. CDR3 sequence: CSARDRGLINSPLHF. The CDR3 DNA sequence: TGCAGTGCTAGAGATAGGGGGCTCATTAATTCACCCCTCCACTTT.

This clonotype has only a few counts. The chain has TRBV12-3 or TRBV12-4 and TRBJ2-2; D uncertain. This CDR3 spans 14 amino acids. Trimming pared 8 bases from V and 6 bases from J, leaving 16 bases between. The CDR3 bases are TGTGCCAGCTTGAGGATCGGAGAATCCGGGGAGCTGTTTTTT. It specifies CASLRIGESGELFF.

The chain's CDR3 is CASSLQGAYEQYF. As DNA, the CDR3 is TGTGCCAGTAGTTTGCAGGGCGCCTACGAGCAGTACTTC. This sequence joins TRBV19 and TRBJ2-7; the D gene is possibly TRBD1 (5 bases). The germline gives CDR1 LNHDA, CDR2 SQIVND (reference sequence). Deletions cut 5 bases from V and 2 bases from J, with 10 bases between. The CDR3 is made up of 13 amino acids.

The chain employs TRBV20-1 and TRBJ1-5, with D possibly TRBD1 on 6 matching bases. This CDR3 is built from 13 residues. The V gene's germline CDR1 is DFQATT and CDR2 SNEGSKA (reference sequence). V lost 8 bases, J lost 3 bases, and 14 bases lay in between. CDR3 loop: CSPYGQNNQPQHF. In nucleotides, the CDR3 is TGCAGTCCCTATGGACAGAACAATCAGCCCCAGCATTTT.

The V and J genes are TRBV9 and TRBJ2-5; 8 bases agree with TRBD1. The CDR3 has 14 amino acids. Trimming removed 1 base from V and 4 bases from J; junction bases left unmatched: 3. CDR1 is SGDLS and CDR2 is YYNGEE in the germline V gene. The CDR3 loop is CASSVSGGRETQYF. The CDR3 coding sequence is TGTGCCAGCAGCGTATCAGGGGGCCGAGAGACCCAGTACTTC.

There are a few counts of this clonotype. The CDR3 nucleotides are TGTGCCAGCAGAATGGGGCCCACAGATACGCAGTATTTT. This codes for CASRMGPTDTQYF. The chain couples TRBV12-3 or TRBV12-4 to TRBJ2-3, with D maybe TRBD1 (5 bases). V was cut by 6 bases and J by 2 bases, with 9 bases left in between. This CDR3 is built from 13 residues.

This clonotype was seen only a few times. At one end the junction does not follow the germline gene, possibly because of a read error. The V call is TRBV20-1, the J call TRBJ2-7; unclear D gene. Looked up from germline, CDR1 is DFQATT and CDR2 is SNEGSKA (reference sequence). The CDR3 sequence is 11 residues long. CDR3 bases: TGCAGTGCTAGATCCCCCTACCAGCAGTACTTC. Protein: CSARSPYQQYF.

This clonotype was found once. The chain combines TRBV11-2 with TRBJ2-3; D is uncertain. There are 15 residues in the CDR3. V was pared by 5 bases and J by 0 bases, with 12 bases between. The germline V gene encodes CDR1 SGHAT and CDR2 FQNNGV. The CDR3 region has the DNA TGTGCCAGCAGCCCTCTAGGCCTTAGCACAGATACGCAGTATTTT. Amino acids: CASSPLGLSTDTQYF. Variable domain in full (rest from reference TRBV11-2 and TRBJ2-3): EAGVAQSPRYKIIEKRQSVAFWCNPISGHATLYWYQQILGQGPKLLIQFQNNGVVDDSQLPKDRFSAERLKGVDSTLKIQPAKLEDSAVYLCASSPLGLSTDTQYFGPGTRLTVL.

The table lists this clonotype with a few counts. This chain uses TRBV27 with TRBJ1-1, with D possibly TRBD1 on 6 matching bases. The CDR3 totals 14 residues. The germline V gene encodes CDR1 MNHEY and CDR2 SMNVEV (reference sequence). The germline V and J ends were trimmed by 6 bases and 2 bases, with 13 bases remaining between them. The CDR3 is CASRTTGDNTEAFF. CDR3 coding DNA: TGTGCCAGCAGGACGACAGGCGATAACACTGAAGCTTTCTTT.